This TCR beta chain was sequenced in a study of cytomegalovirus exposure and HLA in healthy donors. Study-wide results and caveats: Roughly 170 TCR beta chains were listed as cytomegalovirus-associated. Rarity characterized most TCR sequences, yet some public TCRs appeared in many donors. For cytomegalovirus status, the classifier reportedly gave diagnoses with high specificity and sensitivity.

Regarding this clone: Its matching antigen is unknown. In the same sample, other DNA sequences code for this CDR3.

The table came from immunoSEQ multiplex PCR; TCRdb's copy has only in-frame clones and leaves some out. The data hold 76,000 or so clones, with around 94% observed a single time. The sample was PBMCs. The source is a young woman in good health and CMV-seronegative.

CDR3 sequence (DNA): TGTGCCAGCAGTTTCCAGTACGAGCAGTACTTC. This codes for CASSFQYEQYF. The chain links TRBV28 to TRBJ2-7; D remains unclear. The CDR3 runs 11 residues. The V gene's germline CDR1 is MDHEN and CDR2 SYDVKM. V was pared by 3 bases and J by 4 bases, with 4 bases between.